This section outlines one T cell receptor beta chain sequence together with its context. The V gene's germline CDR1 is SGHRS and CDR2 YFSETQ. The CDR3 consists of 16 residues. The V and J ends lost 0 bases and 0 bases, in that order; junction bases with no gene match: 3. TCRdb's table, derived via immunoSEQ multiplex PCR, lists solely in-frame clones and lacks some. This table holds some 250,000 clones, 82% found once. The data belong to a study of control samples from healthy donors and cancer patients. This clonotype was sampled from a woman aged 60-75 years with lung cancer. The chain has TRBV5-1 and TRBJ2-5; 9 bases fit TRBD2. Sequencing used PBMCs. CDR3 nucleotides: TGCGCCAGCAGCTTGGAAGCTAGCGGGAACCAAGAGACCCAGTACTTC. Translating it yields CASSLEASGNQETQYF.